This TCR beta chain comes out of a study of regulatory T cells in long-lasting Graves disease. Through Arm-PCR of CDR3 regions and iRepertoire HTBI primers, TCR beta libraries were built. TCRdb used MiXCR to reprocess the multiplex PCR reads, holding one entry per CDR3 protein. The repertoire holds about 540,000 distinct CDR3 sequences, with approximately 13% as singletons. As to time point: newly diagnosed GD, antithyroid drugs for less than 3 months. The TCR library used RNA extracted from PBMCs. Ten or more counts support this clonotype. Trimming pared 5 bases from V and 4 bases from J, leaving 14 bases between. The CDR3 covers 13 residues. Germline values: CDR1 GTSNPN, CDR2 SVGIG (reference sequence). These data were also filed under a second study, of T cells in Graves' hyperthyroidism and ophthalmopathy. That source adds: No ophthalmopathy progression within 18 months constituted stable Graves' hyperthyroidism. The study used the HTBI primer set for a first-round RT-PCR of the TCR CDR3.

The rearrangement joins TRBV30 to TRBJ1-1; D perhaps matches TRBD1 (6 bases). This clonotype originated in a man under 40 with Graves disease. This specimen was peripheral blood mononuclear cells (PBMCs), taken at new diagnosis, from a patient treated with antithyroid drugs. CDR3 DNA: TGTGCCTGGGCCGCGGGGGCAGGCACTGAAGCTTTCTTT. Amino acids: CAWAAGAGTEAFF.